The 3 T cell receptor beta chains given below trace back to one sample, sequenced in a study of shared clonotypes between healthy human individuals. Here immunoSEQ multiplex PCR was the method, and the copy in TCRdb shows in-frame clones only, minus some. The sample has some 500,000 clones, approximately 71% seen once; the top ten hold more than 10%. Specimen: PBMCs. These receptors came from a middle-aged woman in good health. Some clones in this sample may be carry-over from other donors' samples.

The J gene is TRBJ1-4, the V gene TRBV28, with D possibly TRBD1 on 5 matching bases. CDR1 and CDR2 (germline): MDHEN, SYDVKM. This CDR3 is built from 14 residues. V shed 6 bases and J shed 8 bases, with 16 bases lying between them. The CDR3 sequence is CASSTTPPGEKLFF. DNA for the CDR3: TGTGCCAGCAGCACGACACCCCCAGGGGAAAAACTGTTTTTT.

The chain employs TRBV30 and TRBJ2-5; the D gene could be TRBD1 or TRBD2 (5 bases each). Germline CDR1 and CDR2: GTSNPN and SVGIG (reference sequence). Between the trimmed V and J ends, which lost 2 bases and 5 bases, there was a span of 12 bases. This CDR3 has 13 residues. Here the CDR3 reads CAWSRGPSETQYF. The CDR3 bases are TGTGCCTGGAGTAGGGGACCCTCGGAGACCCAGTACTTC.

The rearrangement links TRBV6-5 to TRBJ2-4; unclear D gene. The V and J ends lost 6 bases and 11 bases respectively, with 5 bases between them. Germline V CDR1 and CDR2: MNHEY, SVGAGI. This CDR3 comprises 9 residues. CDR3: CASRPLQYF. CDR3 DNA sequence: TGTGCCAGCAGACCCCTTCAGTACTTC.